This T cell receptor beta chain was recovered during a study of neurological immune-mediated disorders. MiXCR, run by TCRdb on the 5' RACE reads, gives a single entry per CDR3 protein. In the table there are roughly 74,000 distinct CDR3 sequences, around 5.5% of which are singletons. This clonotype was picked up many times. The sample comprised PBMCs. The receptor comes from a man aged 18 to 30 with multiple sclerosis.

The CDR3 nucleotides read TGTGCCAGCAGTGCTCGACAGGGTATCTACAATGAGCAGTTCTTC. Translating gives CASSARQGIYNEQFF. The V call is TRBV25-1, the J call TRBJ2-1; 7 bases line up with TRBD1. With V trimmed by 4 bases and J by 3 bases, 6 bases remained unmatched. Germline V CDR1 and CDR2: MGHDK, SYGVNS. The CDR3 is made up of 15 amino acids.